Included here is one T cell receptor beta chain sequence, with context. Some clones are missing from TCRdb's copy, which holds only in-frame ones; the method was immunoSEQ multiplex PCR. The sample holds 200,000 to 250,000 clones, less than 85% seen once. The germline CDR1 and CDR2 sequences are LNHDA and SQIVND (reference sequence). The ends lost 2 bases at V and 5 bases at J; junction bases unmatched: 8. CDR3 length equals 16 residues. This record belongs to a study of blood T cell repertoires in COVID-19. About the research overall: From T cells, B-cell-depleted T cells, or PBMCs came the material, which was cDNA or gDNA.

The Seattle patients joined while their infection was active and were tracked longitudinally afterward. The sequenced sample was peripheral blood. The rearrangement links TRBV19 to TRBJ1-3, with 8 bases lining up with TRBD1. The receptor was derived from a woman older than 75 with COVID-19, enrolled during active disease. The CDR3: CASSIYTGTGRNTIYF. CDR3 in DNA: TGTGCCAGTAGTATATACACCGGGACAGGAAGAAACACCATATATTTT.